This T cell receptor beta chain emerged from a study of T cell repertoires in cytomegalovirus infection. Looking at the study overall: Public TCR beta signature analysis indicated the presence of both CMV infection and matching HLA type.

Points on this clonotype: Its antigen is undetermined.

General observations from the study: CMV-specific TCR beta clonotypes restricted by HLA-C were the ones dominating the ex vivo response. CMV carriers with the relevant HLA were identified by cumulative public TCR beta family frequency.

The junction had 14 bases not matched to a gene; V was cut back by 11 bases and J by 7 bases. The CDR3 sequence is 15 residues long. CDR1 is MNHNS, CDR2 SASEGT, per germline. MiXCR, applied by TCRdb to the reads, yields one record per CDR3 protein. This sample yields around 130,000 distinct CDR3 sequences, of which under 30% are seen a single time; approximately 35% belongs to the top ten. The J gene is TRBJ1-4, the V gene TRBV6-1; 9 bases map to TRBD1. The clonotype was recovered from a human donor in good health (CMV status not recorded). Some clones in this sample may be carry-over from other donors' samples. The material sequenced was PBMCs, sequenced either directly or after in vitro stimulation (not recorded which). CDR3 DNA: TGTGCCCTAAGGGAAGGGGGACAGGGCTTTGAAAAACTGTTTTTT. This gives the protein CALREGGQGFEKLFF.